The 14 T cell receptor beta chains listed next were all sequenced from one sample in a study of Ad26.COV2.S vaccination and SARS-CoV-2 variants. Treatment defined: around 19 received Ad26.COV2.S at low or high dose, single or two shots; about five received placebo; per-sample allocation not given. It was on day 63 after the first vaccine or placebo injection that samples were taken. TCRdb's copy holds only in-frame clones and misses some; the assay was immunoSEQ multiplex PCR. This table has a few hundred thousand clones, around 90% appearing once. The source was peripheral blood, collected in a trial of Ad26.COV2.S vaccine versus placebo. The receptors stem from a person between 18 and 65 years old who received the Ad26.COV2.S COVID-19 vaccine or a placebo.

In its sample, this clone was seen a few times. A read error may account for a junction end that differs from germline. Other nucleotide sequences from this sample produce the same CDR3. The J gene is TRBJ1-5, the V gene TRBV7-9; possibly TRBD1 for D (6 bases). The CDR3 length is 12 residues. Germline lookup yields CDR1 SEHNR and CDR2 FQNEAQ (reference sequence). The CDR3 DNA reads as TGTGCCAGCAGTTTAGGGGGACAGCCCCAGCATTTT. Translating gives CASSLGGQPQHF.

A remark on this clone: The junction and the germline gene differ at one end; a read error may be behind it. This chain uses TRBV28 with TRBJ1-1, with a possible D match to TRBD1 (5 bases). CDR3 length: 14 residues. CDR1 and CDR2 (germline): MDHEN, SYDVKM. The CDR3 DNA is TGTGCCAGCAGTTCCCTAGGGACTTCTCCTGACGCTTTCTTT. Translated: CASSSLGTSPDAFF.

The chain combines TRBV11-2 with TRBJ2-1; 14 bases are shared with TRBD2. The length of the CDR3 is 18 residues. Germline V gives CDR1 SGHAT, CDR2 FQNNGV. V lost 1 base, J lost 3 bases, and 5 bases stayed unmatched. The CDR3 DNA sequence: TGTGCCAGCAGCTTAGGAGGACTAGCGGGAGGCTTCTACAATGAGCAGTTCTTC. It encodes CASSLGGLAGGFYNEQFF.

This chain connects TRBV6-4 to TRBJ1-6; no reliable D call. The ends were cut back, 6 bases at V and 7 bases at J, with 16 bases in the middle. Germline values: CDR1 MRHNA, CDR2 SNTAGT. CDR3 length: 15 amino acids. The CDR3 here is CASSVDRFSNSPLHF. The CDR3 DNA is TGTGCCAGCAGCGTTGACCGATTTTCAAATTCACCCCTCCACTTT.

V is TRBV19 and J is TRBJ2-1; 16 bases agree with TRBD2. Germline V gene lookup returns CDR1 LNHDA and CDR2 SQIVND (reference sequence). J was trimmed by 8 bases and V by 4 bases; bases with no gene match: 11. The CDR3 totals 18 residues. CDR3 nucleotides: TGTGCCAGTAGTAGGGGACTAGCGGGAGGGCCCAGTATAGATGAGCAGTTCTTC. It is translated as CASSRGLAGGPSIDEQFF.

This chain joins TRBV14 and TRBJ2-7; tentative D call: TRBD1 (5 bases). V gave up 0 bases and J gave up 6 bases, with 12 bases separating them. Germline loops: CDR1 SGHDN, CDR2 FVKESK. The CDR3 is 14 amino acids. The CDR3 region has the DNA TGTGCCAGCAGCCAAGATCTCATAGGGGTCGAGCAGTACTTC. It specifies CASSQDLIGVEQYF.

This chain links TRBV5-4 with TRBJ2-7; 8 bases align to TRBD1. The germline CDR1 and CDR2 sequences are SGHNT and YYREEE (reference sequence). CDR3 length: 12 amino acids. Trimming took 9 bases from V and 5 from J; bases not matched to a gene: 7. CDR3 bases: TGTGCCACCTCCGGACAGGGCGACGAGCAGTACTTC. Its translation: CATSGQGDEQYF.

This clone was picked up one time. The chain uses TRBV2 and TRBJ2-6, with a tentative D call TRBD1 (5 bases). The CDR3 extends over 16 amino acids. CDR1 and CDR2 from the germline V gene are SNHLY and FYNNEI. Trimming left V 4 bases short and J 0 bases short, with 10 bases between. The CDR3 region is CASSVEGVSGANVLTF. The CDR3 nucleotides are TGTGCCAGCAGTGTAGAAGGGGTCTCTGGGGCCAACGTCCTGACTTTC.

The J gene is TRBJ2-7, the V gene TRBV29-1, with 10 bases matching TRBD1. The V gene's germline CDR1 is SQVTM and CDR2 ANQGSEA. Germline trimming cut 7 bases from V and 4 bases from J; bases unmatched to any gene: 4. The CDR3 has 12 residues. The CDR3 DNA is TGCAGCGGGGGACAGGGGCAATACGAGCAGTACTTC. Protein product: CSGGQGQYEQYF.

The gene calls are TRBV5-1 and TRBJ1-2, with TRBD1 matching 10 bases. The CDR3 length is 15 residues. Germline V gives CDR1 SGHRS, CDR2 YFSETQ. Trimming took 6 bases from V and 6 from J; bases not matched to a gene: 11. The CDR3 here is CASKADSGTGDGYTF. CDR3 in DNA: TGCGCCAGCAAGGCCGACTCCGGGACAGGGGATGGCTACACCTTC. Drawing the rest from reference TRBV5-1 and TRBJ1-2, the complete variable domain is KAGVTQTPRYLIKTRGQQVTLSCSPISGHRSVSWYQQTPGQGLQFLFEYFSETQRNKGNFPGRFSGRQFSNSRSEMNVSTLELGDSALYLCASKADSGTGDGYTFGSGTRLTVV.

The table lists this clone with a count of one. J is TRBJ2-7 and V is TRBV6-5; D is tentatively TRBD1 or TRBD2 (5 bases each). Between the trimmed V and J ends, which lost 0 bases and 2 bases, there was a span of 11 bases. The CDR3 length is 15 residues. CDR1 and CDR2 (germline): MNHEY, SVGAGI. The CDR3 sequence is CASSYSGRETYEQYF. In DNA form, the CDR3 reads TGTGCCAGCAGTTACTCAGGCAGGGAGACCTACGAGCAGTACTTC.

The DNA for the CDR3 is TGTGCCAGCAGCTTAGGTCTAGGAGTCCGAGAGACCCAGTACTTC. Translated, it gives CASSLGLGVRETQYF. The chain combines TRBV7-2 with TRBJ2-5, with unresolved D. Germline loops: CDR1 SGHTA, CDR2 FQGNSA. Trimming pared 1 base from V and 4 bases from J, leaving 13 bases between. The CDR3 extends over 15 amino acids.

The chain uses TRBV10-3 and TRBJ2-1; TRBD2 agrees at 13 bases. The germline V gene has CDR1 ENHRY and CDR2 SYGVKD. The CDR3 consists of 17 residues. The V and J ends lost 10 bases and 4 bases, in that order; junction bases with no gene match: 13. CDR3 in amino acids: CATTDSGLAGTYNEQFF. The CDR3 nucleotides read TGTGCCACGACCGATTCGGGACTAGCGGGAACGTACAATGAGCAGTTCTTC.

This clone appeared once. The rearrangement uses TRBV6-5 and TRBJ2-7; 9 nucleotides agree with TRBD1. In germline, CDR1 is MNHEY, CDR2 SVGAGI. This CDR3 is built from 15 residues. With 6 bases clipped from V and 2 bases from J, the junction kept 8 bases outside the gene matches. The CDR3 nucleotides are TGTGCCAGCAGGCGGGACAGGGAGGCGACCTACGAGCAGTACTTC. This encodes CASRRDREATYEQYF.